Below, 6 T cell receptor beta chains from the same sample are listed, as sequenced in a study of cytomegalovirus exposure and HLA in healthy donors. Primers for the PCR totalled 60 Vbeta and 13 Jbeta. Profiled with immunoSEQ multiplex PCR; TCRdb holds only in-frame clones, not every one. The table has some 150,000 clones, 82% seen once; the top ten hold 1.9%. Sequenced material: PBMCs. The receptors were sampled from a woman between 40 and 55 years old in good health and CMV-seronegative.

This clone was counted between two and nine times. V usage is TRBV9 and J usage is TRBJ1-3; TRBD1 aligns across 7 bases. Germline CDR1 is SGDLS and CDR2 is YYNGEE. The CDR3 sequence is 17 residues long. V lost 0 bases to trimming and J lost 2 bases; unmatched junction nucleotides: 8. The chain's CDR3 is CASSVGGGQATGNTIYF. CDR3 coding DNA: TGTGCCAGCAGCGTAGGTGGAGGACAGGCGACTGGAAACACCATATATTTT.

This rearrangement joins TRBV18 to TRBJ1-1, with D tentatively TRBD1 (5 bases). V was shortened by 6 bases and J by 4 bases, with 12 bases between the two germline ends. The CDR3 sequence is 13 residues long. Germline V gives CDR1 KGHSH, CDR2 LQKENI. Here the CDR3 reads CASSPSGFTEAFF. The CDR3 DNA reads as TGTGCCAGCTCCCCCTCAGGGTTCACTGAAGCTTTCTTT.

The chain is built from TRBV27 and TRBJ2-7; 10 nucleotides agree with TRBD2. V gave up 6 bases and J gave up 2 bases; unmatched junction bases: 4. The CDR3 loop spans 14 amino acids. Germline V gene lookup returns CDR1 MNHEY and CDR2 SMNVEV (reference sequence). The CDR3 protein is CASRGLAYTYEQYF. CDR3 in DNA: TGTGCCAGCAGGGGACTAGCGTACACCTACGAGCAGTACTTC.

V and J are TRBV7-8 and TRBJ2-1; 13 positions agree with TRBD2. Trimming at V came to 8 bases and at J to 7 bases, leaving 14 bases not matched to a gene. The CDR3 consists of 17 residues. The germline gives CDR1 SGHVS, CDR2 FQNEAQ. CDR3 in DNA: TGTGCCAGCTTAGGAGGACTAGCGGGAGTATTGGGGAATGAGCAGTTCTTC. Translated, it gives CASLGGLAGVLGNEQFF.

The V gene is TRBV7-6, the J gene TRBJ2-7, with TRBD1 matching over 7 bases. Germline V gene lookup returns CDR1 SGHVS and CDR2 FNYEAQ. The ends lost 5 bases at V and 0 bases at J; junction bases unmatched: 7. The CDR3 extends over 15 amino acids. The CDR3 region is CASSLGQVSSYEQYF. CDR3 bases: TGTGCCAGCAGCCTAGGACAGGTGAGCTCCTACGAGCAGTACTTC.

The CDR3 region has the DNA TGTGCCTGGAGTGTATACGGCAGGGGCAATCAGCCCCAGCATTTT. This codes for CAWSVYGRGNQPQHF. The chain recombines TRBV30 with TRBJ1-5; a weak D match, TRBD1 (5 bases). Germline V gives CDR1 GTSNPN, CDR2 SVGIG (reference sequence). The CDR3 is made up of 15 amino acids. V was clipped by 0 bases and J by 2 bases, with 11 bases between them.